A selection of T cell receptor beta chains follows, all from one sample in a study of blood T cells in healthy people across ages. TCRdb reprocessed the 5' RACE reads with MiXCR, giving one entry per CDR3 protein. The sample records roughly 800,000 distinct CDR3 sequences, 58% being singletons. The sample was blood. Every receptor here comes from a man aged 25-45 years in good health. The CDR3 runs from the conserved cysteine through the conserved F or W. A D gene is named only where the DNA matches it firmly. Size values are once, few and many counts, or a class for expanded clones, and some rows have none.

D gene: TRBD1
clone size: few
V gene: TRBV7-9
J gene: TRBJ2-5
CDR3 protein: CASSFGQGEHQETQYF
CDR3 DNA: TGTGCCAGCAGCTTCGGACAGGGGGAACACCAAGAGACCCAGTACTTC

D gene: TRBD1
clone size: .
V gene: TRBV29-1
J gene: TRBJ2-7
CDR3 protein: CSVVGTEGVYEQYF
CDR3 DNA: TGCAGCGTTGTGGGGACAGAGGGTGTTTACGAGCAGTACTTC

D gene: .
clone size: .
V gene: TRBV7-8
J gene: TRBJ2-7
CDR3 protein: CASSPRKPSASYNEQYF
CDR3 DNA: TGTGCCAGCAGCCCCCGGAAGCCCAGCGCCTCCTACAATGAGCAGTACTTC

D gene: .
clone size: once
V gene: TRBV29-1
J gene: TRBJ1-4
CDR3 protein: CSVRPATNEKLFF
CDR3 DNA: TGCAGCGTTAGACCCGCAACTAATGAAAAACTGTTTTTT

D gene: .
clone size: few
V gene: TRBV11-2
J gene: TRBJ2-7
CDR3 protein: CASSPTAAYNEQYF
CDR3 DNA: TGTGCCAGCAGCCCTACCGCCGCCTACAATGAGCAGTACTTC

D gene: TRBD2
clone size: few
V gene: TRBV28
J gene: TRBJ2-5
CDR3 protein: CASSLFLAGRETQYF
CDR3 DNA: TGTGCCAGCAGTTTATTCCTAGCGGGAAGGGAGACCCAGTACTTC

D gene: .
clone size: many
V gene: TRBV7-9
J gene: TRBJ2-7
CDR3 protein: CASSLDPGPYEQYF
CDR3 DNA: TGTGCCAGCAGCTTGGATCCTGGACCCTACGAGCAGTACTTC

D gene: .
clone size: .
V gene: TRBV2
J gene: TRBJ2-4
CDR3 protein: CASSESLGWEQYF
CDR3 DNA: TGTGCCAGCAGTGAAAGTTTAGGGTGGGAGCAGTACTTC

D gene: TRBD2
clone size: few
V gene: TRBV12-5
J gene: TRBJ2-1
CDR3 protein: CASGGGEDEQFF
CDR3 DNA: TGTGCTAGTGGGGGGGGGGAGGATGAGCAGTTCTTC

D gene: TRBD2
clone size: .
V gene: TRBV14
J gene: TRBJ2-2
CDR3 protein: CASRGTSSTRTGELFF
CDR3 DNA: TGTGCCAGCAGAGGGACTAGCTCTACCCGCACCGGGGAGCTGTTTTTT

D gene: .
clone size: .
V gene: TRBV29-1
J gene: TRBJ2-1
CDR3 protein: CSVRSGSLPNEQFF
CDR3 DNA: TGCAGCGTAAGGTCAGGGTCTCTTCCCAATGAGCAGTTCTTC

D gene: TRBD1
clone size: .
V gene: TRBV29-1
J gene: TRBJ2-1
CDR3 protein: CSYSRDRADIEQFF
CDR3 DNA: TGCAGTTACTCCAGGGACAGGGCCGACATTGAGCAGTTCTTC

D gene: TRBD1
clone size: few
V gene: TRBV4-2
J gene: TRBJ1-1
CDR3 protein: CASTPRTRGQDRPRGDTEAFF
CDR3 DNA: TGTGCCAGCACCCCCAGAACCCGGGGACAAGACAGGCCCAGGGGGGACACTGAAGCTTTCTTT

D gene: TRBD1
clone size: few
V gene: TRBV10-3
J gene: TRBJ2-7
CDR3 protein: CAISGQGQGYEQYF
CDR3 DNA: TGTGCCATCAGTGGCCAGGGACAGGGCTACGAGCAGTACTTC

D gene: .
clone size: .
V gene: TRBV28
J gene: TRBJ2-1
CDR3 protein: CASTWVTRNEQFF
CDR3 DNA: TGTGCCAGCACCTGGGTTACTAGGAATGAGCAGTTCTTC